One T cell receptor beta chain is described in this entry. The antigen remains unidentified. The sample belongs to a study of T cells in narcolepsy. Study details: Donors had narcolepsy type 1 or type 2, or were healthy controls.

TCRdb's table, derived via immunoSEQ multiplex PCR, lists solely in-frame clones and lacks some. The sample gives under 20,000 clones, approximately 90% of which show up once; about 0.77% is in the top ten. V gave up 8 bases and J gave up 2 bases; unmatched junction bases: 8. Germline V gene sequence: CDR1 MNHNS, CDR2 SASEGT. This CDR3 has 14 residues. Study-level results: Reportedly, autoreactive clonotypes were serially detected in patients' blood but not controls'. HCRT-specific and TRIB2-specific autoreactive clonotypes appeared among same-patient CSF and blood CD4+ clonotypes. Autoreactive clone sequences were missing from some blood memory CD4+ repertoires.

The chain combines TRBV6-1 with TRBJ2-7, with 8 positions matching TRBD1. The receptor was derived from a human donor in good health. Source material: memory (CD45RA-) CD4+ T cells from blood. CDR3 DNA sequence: TGTGCCAGCGGCCGACAGGGGATGACCTACGAGCAGTACTTC. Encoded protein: CASGRQGMTYEQYF.